This T cell receptor (beta chain) comes out of a study of CD8 T cells in ankylosing spondylitis. In regard to this clonotype: Its antigen is not identified.

Overall study findings and caveats: It appeared that ankylosing spondylitis blood was characterized by a TCR beta motif of fewer than 10 highly homologous variants.

MiXCR, applied by TCRdb to the 5' RACE reads, yields one record per CDR3 protein. The repertoire holds 200,000 to 250,000 distinct CDR3 sequences, with around 16% as singletons. The V end lost 5 bases, the J end lost 6 bases, and 14 bases lay between the germline ends. The CDR3 is 14 amino acids. Germline CDR1 reads SGHNT; CDR2 reads YYREEE (reference sequence). V usage is TRBV5-4 and J usage is TRBJ2-2; TRBD2 might be the D (6 bases). The specimen sequenced was blood, either unsorted or a sorted T cell fraction (not recorded which). The source of this sequence is a male donor with ankylosing spondylitis. The DNA for the CDR3 is TGTGCCAGCAGTGGTAACGGGAGTCCCGGGGAGCTGTTTTTT. Encoded protein: CASSGNGSPGELFF.